This T cell receptor beta chain was sequenced in a study of CD8 T cells in ankylosing spondylitis. Whole-study findings and limits: What seemed typical of ankylosing spondylitis blood was a TCR beta motif built from roughly 8 highly homologous variants. Previously reported in reactive arthritis synovial fluid and blood were some of the motif variants. Disease-linked clones were reportedly significantly enriched in matched ankylosing spondylitis synovial fluid.

Construction of TCR beta libraries was performed using quantitative 5'-RACE with molecular barcodes. TCRdb reanalysed the 5' RACE reads using MiXCR and keeps one entry per CDR3 protein. The sample has hundreds of thousands of distinct CDR3 sequences, about 26% seen once. This clonotype came up once. Its cognate antigen is unknown. The specimen sequenced was blood, either unsorted or a sorted T cell fraction (not recorded which). The receptor's source is a male donor with ankylosing spondylitis or in good health (not recorded which).

The CDR3 DNA reads TGTGCCAGCAGCTCAGGACAGGGCGGGGAGCTGTTTTTT. Its translation: CASSSGQGGELFF. The J gene is TRBJ2-2, the V gene TRBV11-2; TRBD1 aligns across 8 bases. Germline V gene lookup returns CDR1 SGHAT and CDR2 FQNNGV. The V gene end was trimmed by 4 bases and the J gene end by 7 bases; junction bases not matched to a gene: 2. This CDR3 is built from 13 residues.